This T cell receptor (beta chain) was identified in a study of lymphopenia after photon versus proton radiotherapy. Study results and caveats: Larger post-nadir TCR diversity loss correlated inversely with survival in deceased patients. Authors raise, but do not show, better survival with proton therapy. After lymphocyte nadir, photon-treated repertoires showed oligoclonal expansion, especially CD8+ Temra. Proton therapy kept repertoires fairly stable, unlike photons, which gained effector/memory cells.

With regard to this clone: Its antigen is undetermined.

V was clipped by 0 bases and J by 4 bases, with 9 bases between them. In germline, CDR1 is LGHNA, CDR2 YNFKEQ. The CDR3 sequence is 14 residues long. Clones were read by immunoSEQ multiplex PCR, and TCRdb kept only the in-frame ones, dropping some. The sample gives over 50,000 clones, about 86% of which show up once; more than 2% is in the top ten. This TCR was recovered from a man aged 35 to 55 with gastric cancer. The chain employs TRBV4-2 and TRBJ1-2, with D tentatively TRBD1 (5 bases). The sequenced sample was peripheral blood, obtained from a patient treated with photon-based radiotherapy. The CDR3 DNA sequence: TGTGCCAGCAGCCAAGACCTGACAGCCTATGGCTACACCTTC. This sequence encodes CASSQDLTAYGYTF.